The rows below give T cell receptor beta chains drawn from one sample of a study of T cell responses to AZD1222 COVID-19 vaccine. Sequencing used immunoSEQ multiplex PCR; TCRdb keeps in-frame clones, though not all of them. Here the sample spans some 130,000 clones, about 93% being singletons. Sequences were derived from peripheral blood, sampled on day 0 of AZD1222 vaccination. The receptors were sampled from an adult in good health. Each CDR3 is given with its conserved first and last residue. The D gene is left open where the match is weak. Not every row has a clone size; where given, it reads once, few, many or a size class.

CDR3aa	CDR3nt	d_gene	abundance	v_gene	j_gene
CASSGRTSTDTQYF	TGCGCCAGCAGTGGCAGAACTAGCACAGATACGCAGTATTTT	.	.	TRBV5-1	TRBJ2-3
CASTLTGGASNQPQHF	TGTGCCAGCACCCTGACAGGGGGCGCGAGCAATCAGCCCCAGCATTTT	TRBD1	.	TRBV28	TRBJ1-5
CASTPSGDRANEQFF	TGTGCCAGCACCCCGTCCGGGGACAGGGCCAATGAGCAGTTCTTC	TRBD1	.	TRBV5-5	TRBJ2-1
CASSQQGNTEAFF	TGTGCCAGCTCACAACAGGGGAATACTGAAGCTTTCTTT	TRBD1	.	TRBV18	TRBJ1-1
CASSPSLGYEQYF	TGTGCCAGCAGTCCAAGCCTCGGGTACGAGCAGTACTTC	.	.	TRBV27	TRBJ2-7
CASSTRTSGYTDTQYF	TGTGCCAGCAGCACACGGACTAGCGGGTACACAGATACGCAGTATTTT	TRBD2	.	TRBV5-6	TRBJ2-3
CASSPYGGEAFF	TGTGCCAGTAGCCCCTACGGTGGTGAAGCTTTCTTT	.	.	TRBV19	TRBJ1-1
CASSLGNGSPLHF	TGTGCCAGCAGTTTAGGGAATGGTTCACCCCTCCACTTT	.	.	TRBV27	TRBJ1-6
CASSQGVESYEQYF	TGTGCCAGTAGTCAAGGTGTTGAGTCCTACGAGCAGTACTTC	.	.	TRBV19	TRBJ2-7
CASSSGQGVNGNTIYF	TGTGCCAGCAGCTCCGGACAGGGAGTAAACGGAAACACCATATATTTT	TRBD1	.	TRBV7-6	TRBJ1-3
CASSQPGLAKNIQYF	TGCGCCAGCAGTCAACCGGGACTAGCCAAAAACATTCAGTACTTC	.	.	TRBV23-1	TRBJ2-4
CASSLPSSRGELFF	TGTGCCAGCAGCTTGCCGTCCTCCAGGGGGGAGCTGTTTTTT	.	.	TRBV11-2	TRBJ2-2
CSVEGVYGYTF	TGCAGCGTTGAGGGCGTCTATGGCTACACCTTC	.	.	TRBV29-1	TRBJ1-2
CASSEAIGTGELFF	TGTGCCAGCAGTGAAGCTATAGGGACCGGGGAGCTGTTTTTT	.	.	TRBV2	TRBJ2-2
CASSQVYGTGLNEKLFF	TGCGCCAGCAGCCAAGTTTACGGGACAGGGCTTAATGAAAAACTGTTTTTT	TRBD1	.	TRBV4-1	TRBJ1-4
CASSPPSGRSYNEQFF	TGTGCCAGCTCACCACCGAGCGGGAGGAGTTACAATGAGCAGTTCTTC	TRBD2	.	TRBV18	TRBJ2-1
CASSLKRGVWTEAFF	TGTGCCAGCAGTTTAAAAAGGGGGGTATGGACTGAAGCTTTCTTT	.	once	TRBV27	TRBJ1-1
CASSLLAGGINEQFF	TGTGCCAGCAGTTTATTAGCGGGAGGGATCAATGAGCAGTTCTTC	TRBD2	.	TRBV27	TRBJ2-1
CASSEMGGQIEQYF	TGTGCCAGCAGTGAAATGGGCGGGCAAATCGAGCAGTACTTC	.	.	TRBV6-1	TRBJ2-7
CASPSGGEAKNIQYF	TGTGCCAGCCCTTCGGGGGGGGAAGCCAAAAACATTCAGTACTTC	TRBD2	.	TRBV27	TRBJ2-4
CASSDPLGGPQHF	TGTGCCAGCAGTGACCCCCTGGGAGGGCCCCAGCATTTT	.	.	TRBV25-1	TRBJ1-5
CASSRDRGRDIQYF	TGTGCCAGCAGCCGGGACAGGGGGCGCGACATTCAGTACTTC	TRBD1	once	TRBV2	TRBJ2-4
CASSLSGLKTQYF	TGTGCCAGCAGTTTATCGGGGTTGAAGACCCAGTACTTC	.	.	TRBV12-3/TRBV12-4	TRBJ2-5
CASSLTGSGNEQFF	TGTGCCAGCAGCTTGACAGGGTCGGGGAATGAGCAGTTCTTC	TRBD1	.	TRBV7-9	TRBJ2-1
CSATPPGSAFF	TGCAGTGCCACCCCGCCAGGGTCAGCTTTCTTT	.	.	TRBV20-1	TRBJ1-1
CASSSTFRGSSAEAFF	TGTGCCAGCAGCTCGACCTTCCGGGGCTCCTCCGCTGAAGCTTTCTTT	.	.	TRBV11-2	TRBJ1-1
CASSPGTPSYEQYF	TGTGCCAGCTCACCCGGGACACCCTCCTACGAGCAGTACTTC	.	once	TRBV18	TRBJ2-7
CSVDISGANVLTF	TGCAGCGTTGATATCTCTGGGGCCAACGTCCTGACTTTC	.	.	TRBV29-1	TRBJ2-6
CATQAPQTASWDGYTF	TGTGCCACCCAGGCACCCCAAACAGCGAGTTGGGATGGCTACACCTTC	.	few	TRBV7-9	TRBJ1-2
CASRGSGVSSYEQYF	TGTGCCAGCAGAGGGTCTGGGGTAAGCTCCTACGAGCAGTACTTC	.	.	TRBV27	TRBJ2-7
CASSFDRASNQPQHF	TGTGCCAGCAGCTTCGACAGGGCTAGCAATCAGCCCCAGCATTTT	TRBD1	once	TRBV7-9	TRBJ1-5
CASSPRTAPYGYTF	TGTGCCAGCAGCCCCCGGACAGCGCCCTATGGCTACACCTTC	.	.	TRBV7-6	TRBJ1-2
CASSQETQYF	TGTGCCAGCAGCCAAGAGACCCAGTACTTC	.	.	TRBV7-9	TRBJ2-5
CASSLGQVEEKLFF	TGTGCCAGCAGCTTAGGGCAGGTTGAGGAAAAACTGTTTTTT	.	.	TRBV7-2	TRBJ1-4
CASSQSQANEKLFF	TGTGCCAGCAGCCAGTCACAGGCAAATGAAAAACTGTTTTTT	.	once	TRBV3-1/TRBV3-2	TRBJ1-4
CASSLGLFSGNTIYF	TGTGCCAGCAGCTTAGGGCTTTTCTCTGGAAACACCATATATTTT	.	.	TRBV11-2	TRBJ1-3
CASSLQGGRANTEAFF	TGTGCCAGCAGCTTACAAGGGGGTCGGGCGAACACTGAAGCTTTCTTT	.	.	TRBV11-2	TRBJ1-1
CASSSGRNYGYTF	TGTGCCAGCAGCTCGGGACGGAACTATGGCTACACCTTC	.	.	TRBV11-2	TRBJ1-2
CASSPTGNYGYTF	TGTGCCAGTTCTCCGACAGGGAACTATGGCTACACCTTC	TRBD1	.	TRBV19	TRBJ1-2
CASSSIAGPSYEQYF	TGTGCCAGCAGCTCCATAGCGGGCCCAAGCTACGAGCAGTACTTC	TRBD2	.	TRBV7-9	TRBJ2-7
CASSEDRVGSPLHF	TGCGCCAGCAGTGAGGACAGGGTAGGATCACCCCTCCACTTT	TRBD1	.	TRBV10-1	TRBJ1-6
CASSGDTLTSPLHF	TGTGCCAGCAGCGGAGACACCCTAACATCACCCCTCCACTTT	.	.	TRBV11-2	TRBJ1-6
CASSPSALGGYTF	TGTGCCAGCAGCCCATCCGCTTTGGGTGGCTACACCTTC	.	.	TRBV7-9	TRBJ1-2